These 8 T cell receptor beta chains originate from one sample sequenced in a study of T cell repertoires in aging, cancer and after chemotherapy. Rearranged V-D-J TRB sequences were amplified with a mixed TRB-A/B primer pool. TCRdb used MiXCR to reprocess the multiplex PCR reads, holding one entry per CDR3 protein. The sample shows about 1,900 distinct CDR3 sequences, over 20% of them seen only once. The template was genomic DNA from peripheral blood, not RNA. The source material was blood. All receptors come from a human donor with a blood cancer.

J is TRBJ2-1 and V is TRBV4-1; 7 nucleotides align to TRBD1. Trimming took 2 bases from V and 6 from J; bases not matched to a gene: 13. The germline gives CDR1 MGHRA, CDR2 YSYEKL. This CDR3 comprises 17 residues. The CDR3 DNA is TGCGCCAGCAGCCAAAGAAGACAGGGACCCGATGGCAATGAGCAGTTCTTC. It encodes CASSQRRQGPDGNEQFF.

V and J are TRBV5-1 and TRBJ1-4; D gene ambiguous. Deletions cut 4 bases from V and 0 bases from J, with 10 bases between. Germline CDR1 reads SGHRS; CDR2 reads YFSETQ. This CDR3 has 15 residues. CDR3 bases: TGCGCCAGCAGCGAATACAGTGCAACTAATGAAAAACTGTTTTTT. Its translation is CASSEYSATNEKLFF.

By share, this clonotype ranks as medium-sized. The chain recombines TRBV5-4 with TRBJ2-3; 12 nucleotides line up with TRBD2. Looked up from germline, CDR1 is SGHNT and CDR2 is YYREEE (reference sequence). This CDR3 is built from 15 residues. The V and J ends lost 4 bases and 5 bases, in that order; junction bases with no gene match: 5. The CDR3 spells CASSLTSGRGDTQYF. DNA for the CDR3: TGTGCCAGCAGCCTGACTAGCGGGAGAGGAGATACGCAGTATTTT.

This clonotype is medium-sized by share. J is TRBJ1-2 and V is TRBV5-6; D uncertain. Trimming pared 4 bases from V and 5 bases from J, leaving 15 bases between. The length of the CDR3 is 14 residues. Germline CDR1 is SGHDT and CDR2 is YYEEEE. This CDR3 reads CASSRAGPAYGYTF. CDR3 coding DNA: TGTGCCAGCAGCCGGGCTGGTCCCGCTTATGGCTACACCTTC.

This clonotype is medium-sized. The chain uses TRBV6-5 and TRBJ2-7; 8 positions match TRBD2. Germline V gene sequence: CDR1 MNHEY, CDR2 SVGAGI. The CDR3 totals 14 residues. The V gene end was trimmed by 4 bases and the J gene end by 3 bases; junction bases not matched to a gene: 5. The CDR3 DNA is TGTGCCAGCAGTTCTGGCGGGAGGAGCTACGAGCAGTACTTC. Amino acids: CASSSGGRSYEQYF.

This clonotype is medium-sized (0.01 to 0.1%) in the sample. This rearrangement joins TRBV6-5 to TRBJ2-3, with a weak D call TRBD2 (6 bases). Germline V gives CDR1 MNHEY, CDR2 SVGAGI. Trimming left V 7 bases short and J 6 bases short, with 14 bases between. This CDR3 is 13 amino acids long. This CDR3 is CASTGSGSDTQYF. The CDR3 DNA reads as TGTGCCAGCACCGGTAGCGGTAGTGATACGCAGTATTTT.

This clonotype turned up a few times. V and J are TRBV7-2 and TRBJ2-1; 16 bases match TRBD2. The CDR3 loop spans 15 amino acids. The junction had 3 bases not matched to a gene; V was cut back by 4 bases and J by 9 bases. Germline V CDR1 and CDR2: SGHTA, FQGNSA. The CDR3 is CASSSGTSGRGEQFF. In DNA form, the CDR3 reads TGTGCCAGCAGCTCCGGGACTAGCGGGAGGGGTGAGCAGTTCTTC.

The chain links TRBV6-4 to TRBJ2-7; unclear D gene. V shed 3 bases and J shed 2 bases, with 14 bases lying between them. The germline gives CDR1 MRHNA, CDR2 SNTAGT. The CDR3 is 15 residues long. The CDR3 spells CASSESLGPAYEQYF. CDR3 coding DNA: TGTGCCAGCAGTGAGTCCTTAGGTCCAGCCTACGAGCAGTACTTC.